Presented here are 15 T cell receptor beta chains from one specimen sequenced in a study of cytomegalovirus exposure and HLA in healthy donors. Primers included in the PCR were 60 Vbeta and 13 Jbeta primers. Produced via immunoSEQ multiplex PCR; TCRdb's table is partial and in-frame only. The profile covers about 160,000 clones, with approximately 72% appearing a single time and roughly 7.1% taken by the ten largest. Sequencing was done on a sample of PBMCs. The receptors stem from a man in his forties or fifties in good health and CMV-seropositive.

The rearrangement links TRBV27 to TRBJ1-1; tentatively, D is TRBD1 (6 bases). The length of the CDR3 is 11 residues. V was pared by 10 bases and J by 7 bases, with 13 bases between. CDR1 is MNHEY and CDR2 is SMNVEV in the germline V gene (reference sequence). The DNA for the CDR3 is TGTGCCACCGCGCAGGGGATTGAAGCTTTCTTT. This encodes CATAQGIEAFF.

The rearrangement links TRBV19 to TRBJ2-6; TRBD2 might be the D (6 bases). V was shortened by 4 bases and J by 0 bases, with 13 bases between the two germline ends. This CDR3 is 17 amino acids long. Per germline, CDR1 LNHDA and CDR2 SQIVND (reference sequence). The CDR3 protein is CASSKGGPGSGANVLTF. Here the CDR3 DNA reads TGTGCCAGTAGTAAAGGAGGGCCGGGCTCTGGGGCCAACGTCCTGACTTTC. Drawing the rest from reference TRBV19 and TRBJ2-6, the complete variable domain is DGGITQSPKYLFRKEGQNVTLSCEQNLNHDAMYWYRQDPGQGLRLIYYSQIVNDFQKGDIAEGYSVSREKKESFPLTVTSAQKNPTAFYLCASSKGGPGSGANVLTFGAGSRLTVL.

The chain's CDR3 is CASSLNRVLPGYTF. The DNA of the CDR3 is TGTGCCAGCAGCTTAAACAGGGTGCTTCCTGGCTACACCTTC. This rearrangement joins TRBV7-8 to TRBJ1-2, with D possibly matching TRBD1 (6 bases). Trimming stripped 2 bases from V and 7 bases from J, with 14 bases between. This CDR3 has 14 residues. CDR1 and CDR2 from the germline V gene are SGHVS and FQNEAQ.

The chain has TRBV7-9 and TRBJ2-6; D unresolved. CDR1 and CDR2 from the germline V gene are SEHNR and FQNEAQ (reference sequence). V dropped 6 bases and J dropped 0 bases, with 15 bases sitting between them. The CDR3 length is 17 residues. The DNA for the CDR3 is TGTGCCAGCAGTGCCCCCCTAGGTTTCTCTGGGGCCAACGTCCTGACTTTC. Encoded protein: CASSAPLGFSGANVLTF.

This clone was seen a single time. The chain carries TRBV11-2 and TRBJ2-6; unclear D gene. Germline CDR1 reads SGHAT; CDR2 reads FQNNGV. The CDR3 extends over 16 amino acids. V lost 3 bases and J lost 0, with 9 bases in between. The CDR3 DNA sequence: TGTGCCAGCAGCTTCTTATTGAGCTCTGGGGCCAACGTCCTGACTTTC. Its translation: CASSFLLSSGANVLTF.

CDR3 nucleotides: TGTGCCAGCAGCGTAGATGAGGACAGACGAAACACCATATATTTT. This gives the protein CASSVDEDRRNTIYF. This chain links TRBV9 with TRBJ1-3; possible D gene TRBD1, 6 bases. Trimming cost V 0 bases and J 5 bases, with 12 bases left between them. The CDR3 runs to 15 residues. CDR1 and CDR2 from the germline V gene are SGDLS and YYNGEE.

The CDR3 is CASRETGCPGELFF. CDR3 DNA sequence: TGTGCCAGCAGAGAGACAGGTTGCCCCGGGGAGCTGTTTTTT. The chain couples TRBV11-3 to TRBJ2-2; TRBD1 might be the D (6 bases). The CDR3 covers 14 residues. V lost 6 bases to trimming and J lost 6 bases, with 14 bases between them. CDR1 is SGHNT, CDR2 YENEEA, per germline.

Here the CDR3 reads CASSQDPLGGRGYTF. DNA of the CDR3: TGTGCCAGCAGCCAAGACCCCCTTGGGGGGAGAGGCTACACCTTC. The chain carries TRBV14 and TRBJ1-2, with D tentatively TRBD1 (5 bases). This CDR3 spans 15 amino acids. In germline, CDR1 is SGHDN, CDR2 FVKESK. V was shortened by 0 bases and J by 8 bases, with 16 bases between the two germline ends.

The CDR3 here is CASSSDGANYGYTF. In DNA, the CDR3 is TGCGCCAGCAGCTCGGACGGGGCTAACTATGGCTACACCTTC. V gene TRBV5-1 combines with J gene TRBJ1-2; D gene ambiguous. Per the germline V gene, CDR1 is SGHRS and CDR2 is YFSETQ. V was cut by 3 bases and J by 0 bases, with 9 bases left in between. This CDR3 contains 14 residues.

This clone was counted between two and nine times. V usage is TRBV7-8 and J usage is TRBJ2-7; 8 nucleotides line up with TRBD1. The ends lost 5 bases at V and 3 bases at J; junction bases unmatched: 9. Per germline, CDR1 SGHVS and CDR2 FQNEAQ. The CDR3 is made up of 15 amino acids. The CDR3 coding sequence is TGTGCCAGCAGCATCCGGACAGGGTATGGCTACGAGCAGTACTTC. It specifies CASSIRTGYGYEQYF.

This clone has at least ten counts. The chain carries TRBV7-2 and TRBJ2-7; weak D call: TRBD1 (5 bases). Germline V lookup: CDR1 SGHTA, CDR2 FQGNSA. CDR3 length equals 14 residues. With 1 base removed from V and 6 bases from J, the gap between germline ends came to 13 bases. The CDR3 is CASSLVSGWSEQYF. CDR3 DNA: TGTGCCAGCAGCTTAGTGTCAGGGTGGAGCGAGCAGTACTTC.

Only one count was recorded for this clone. J is TRBJ2-5 and V is TRBV5-1; maybe TRBD2 (6 bases). V dropped 1 base and J dropped 3 bases, with 7 bases sitting between them. CDR3 length equals 13 residues. Germline CDR1 is SGHRS and CDR2 is YFSETQ. The CDR3 nucleotides are TGCGCCAGCAGCTTGCCGGGAGAAGAGACCCAGTACTTC. It encodes CASSLPGEETQYF.

The gene calls are TRBV7-9 and TRBJ1-5, with TRBD1 identical over 7 bases. There are 16 residues in the CDR3. The germline CDR1 and CDR2 sequences are SEHNR and FQNEAQ (reference sequence). J lost 2 bases, V lost 3 bases, and 7 bases had no gene match. The CDR3 sequence is CASSFIGGSGNQPQHF. The CDR3, as DNA: TGTGCCAGCAGCTTTATAGGGGGCTCGGGCAATCAGCCCCAGCATTTT.

The chain links TRBV7-2 to TRBJ1-1; TRBD1 is a possible D gene (6 bases). V was pared by 7 bases and J by 4 bases, with 13 bases between. The CDR3 runs to 13 residues. The germline gives CDR1 SGHTA, CDR2 FQGNSA. CDR3 coding DNA: TGTGCCAGCACCAAGGGGGTTAGCACTGAAGCTTTCTTT. Amino acid sequence: CASTKGVSTEAFF.

The chain recombines TRBV25-1 with TRBJ1-2; TRBD1 aligns across 10 bases. The junction had 6 bases not matched to a gene; V was cut back by 6 bases and J by 8 bases. Germline V gene sequence: CDR1 MGHDK, CDR2 SYGVNS. This CDR3 comprises 13 residues. CDR3 bases: TGTGCCAGCAGGGGGACAGGGGTTGGGGGCTACACCTTC. Encoded protein: CASRGTGVGGYTF.